This T cell receptor beta chain was captured by sequencing in a study of regulatory T cells in long-lasting Graves disease. Study results and caveats: Persistent Graves' patients showed less TCR diversity than newly diagnosed ones.

With iRepertoire HTBI primers and Arm-PCR of CDR3 regions, TCR beta libraries were built. TCRdb analysed the multiplex PCR reads with MiXCR anew, one entry per CDR3 protein. The sample includes a few hundred thousand distinct CDR3 sequences, about 10% of them seen just once. With respect to this clonotype: Its target is not known.

Documented time point: newly diagnosed GD, antithyroid drugs for less than 3 months. The TCR library was prepared using RNA isolated from PBMCs. Trimming took off 5 bases at V and 2 bases at J, with 13 bases between the two ends. Germline lookup yields CDR1 SGHTA and CDR2 FQGNSA. The CDR3 has 15 amino acids. This sample also belongs to another study, concerning T cells in Graves' hyperthyroidism and ophthalmopathy.

The source was peripheral blood mononuclear cells (PBMCs), collected at new diagnosis, from a patient treated with antithyroid drugs. The chain has TRBV7-2 and TRBJ2-4; unclear D gene. The sequence was obtained from a woman aged 18-30 years with Graves disease. The CDR3, as DNA: TGTGCCAGCAGCCTCACGAGAAGATCCAAAAACATTCAGTACTTC. Residues: CASSLTRRSKNIQYF.